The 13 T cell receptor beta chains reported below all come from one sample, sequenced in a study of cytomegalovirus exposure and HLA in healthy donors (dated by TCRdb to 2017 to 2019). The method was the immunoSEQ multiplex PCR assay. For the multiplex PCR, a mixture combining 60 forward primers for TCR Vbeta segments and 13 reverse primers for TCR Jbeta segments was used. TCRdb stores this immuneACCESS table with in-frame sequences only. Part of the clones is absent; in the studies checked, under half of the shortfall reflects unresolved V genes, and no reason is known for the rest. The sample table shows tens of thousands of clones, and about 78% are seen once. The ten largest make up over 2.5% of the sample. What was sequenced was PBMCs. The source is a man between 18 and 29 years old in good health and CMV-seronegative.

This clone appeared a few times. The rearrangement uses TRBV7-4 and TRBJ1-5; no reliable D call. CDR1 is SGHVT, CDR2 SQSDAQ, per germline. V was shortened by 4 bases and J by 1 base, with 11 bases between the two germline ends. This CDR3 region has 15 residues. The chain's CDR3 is CASSSFRESNQPQHF. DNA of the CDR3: TGTGCCAGCAGCTCATTCCGGGAGAGCAATCAGCCCCAGCATTTT.

This chain's CDR3 is CASSEQANTEAFF. In DNA, the CDR3 is TGTGCCAGCAGTGAACAGGCCAACACTGAAGCTTTCTTT. The V call is TRBV6-1, the J call TRBJ1-1; no clear D gene. The V end lost 2 bases, the J end lost 2 bases, and 6 bases lay between the germline ends. CDR1 is MNHNS and CDR2 is SASEGT in the germline V gene. The CDR3 loop spans 13 amino acids.

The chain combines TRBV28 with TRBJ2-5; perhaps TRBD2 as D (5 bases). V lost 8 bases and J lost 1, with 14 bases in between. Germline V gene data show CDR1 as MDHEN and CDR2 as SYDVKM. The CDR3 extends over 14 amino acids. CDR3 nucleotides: TGTGCCAGCGGTGGAGGCCGTGTCCAAGAGACCCAGTACTTC. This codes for CASGGGRVQETQYF. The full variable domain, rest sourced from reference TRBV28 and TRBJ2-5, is DVKVTQSSRYLVKRTGEKVFLECVQDMDHENMFWYRQDPGLGLRLIYFSYDVKMKEKGDIPEGYSVSREKKERFSLILESASTNQTSMYLCASGGGRVQETQYFGPGTRLLVL.

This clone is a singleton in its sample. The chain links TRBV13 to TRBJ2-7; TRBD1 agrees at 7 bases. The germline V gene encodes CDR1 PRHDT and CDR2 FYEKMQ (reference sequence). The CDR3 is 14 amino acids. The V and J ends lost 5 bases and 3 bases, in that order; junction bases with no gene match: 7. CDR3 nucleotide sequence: TGTGCCAGCAGCGCCACAGGGGTAGGCTACGAGCAGTACTTC. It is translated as CASSATGVGYEQYF.

The CDR3 sequence is CASSIAGNPNQPQHF. In nucleotides, the CDR3 is TGTGCCAGTAGTATCGCGGGGAATCCCAATCAGCCCCAGCATTTT. The chain has TRBV19 and TRBJ1-5; D gene ambiguous. V dropped 3 bases and J dropped 3 bases, with 12 bases sitting between them. The CDR3 is made up of 15 amino acids. Germline CDR1 LNHDA, CDR2 SQIVND (reference sequence).

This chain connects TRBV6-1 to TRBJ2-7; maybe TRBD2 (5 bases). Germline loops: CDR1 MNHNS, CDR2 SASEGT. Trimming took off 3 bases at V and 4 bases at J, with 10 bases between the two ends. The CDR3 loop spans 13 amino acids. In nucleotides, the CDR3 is TGTGCCAGCAGTGACGGGGATGGTTACGAGCAGTACGTC. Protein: CASSDGDGYEQYV.

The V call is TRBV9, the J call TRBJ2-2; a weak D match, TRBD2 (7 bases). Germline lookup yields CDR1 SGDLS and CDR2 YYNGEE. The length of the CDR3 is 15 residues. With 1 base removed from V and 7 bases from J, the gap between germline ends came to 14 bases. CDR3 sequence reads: CASSVTRGLGGELFF. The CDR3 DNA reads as TGTGCCAGCAGCGTAACGCGGGGGCTAGGCGGGGAGCTGTTTTTT. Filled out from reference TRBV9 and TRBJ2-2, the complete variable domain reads DSGVTQTPKHLITATGQRVTLRCSPRSGDLSVYWYQQSLDQGLQFLIQYYNGEERAKGNILERFSAQQFPDLHSELNLSSLELGDSALYFCASSVTRGLGGELFFGEGSRLTVL.

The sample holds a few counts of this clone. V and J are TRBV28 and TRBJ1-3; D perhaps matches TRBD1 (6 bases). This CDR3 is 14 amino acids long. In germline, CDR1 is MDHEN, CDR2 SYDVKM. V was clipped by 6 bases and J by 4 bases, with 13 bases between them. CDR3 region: CASSETGLGNTIYF. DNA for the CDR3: TGTGCCAGCAGCGAAACAGGGCTGGGAAACACCATATATTTT.

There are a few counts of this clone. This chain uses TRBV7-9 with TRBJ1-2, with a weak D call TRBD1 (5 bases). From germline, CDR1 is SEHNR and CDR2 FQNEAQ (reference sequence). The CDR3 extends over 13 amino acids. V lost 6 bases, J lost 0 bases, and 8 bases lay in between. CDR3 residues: CASRVDTNYGYTF. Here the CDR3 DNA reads TGTGCCAGCAGAGTGGACACTAACTATGGCTACACCTTC.

CDR3 residues: CASSRGGPPPQHF. CDR3 sequence (DNA): TGTGCCAGCAGTAGAGGGGGTCCCCCGCCCCAGCATTTT. The chain links TRBV27 to TRBJ1-5; TRBD1 is a possible D gene (6 bases). V was pared by 5 bases and J by 9 bases, with 14 bases between. From germline, CDR1 is MNHEY and CDR2 SMNVEV (reference sequence). The CDR3 covers 13 residues.

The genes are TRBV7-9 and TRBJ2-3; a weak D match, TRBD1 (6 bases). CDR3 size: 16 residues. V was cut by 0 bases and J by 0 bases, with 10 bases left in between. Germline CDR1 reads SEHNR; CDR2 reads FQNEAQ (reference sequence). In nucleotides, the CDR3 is TGTGCCAGCAGCTTAGCGCCGGGACACAGCACAGATACGCAGTATTTT. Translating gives CASSLAPGHSTDTQYF.

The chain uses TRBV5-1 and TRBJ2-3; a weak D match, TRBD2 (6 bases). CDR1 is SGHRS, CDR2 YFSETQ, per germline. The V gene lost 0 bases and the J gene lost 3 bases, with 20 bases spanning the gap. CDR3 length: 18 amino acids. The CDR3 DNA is TGCGCCAGCAGCTTGGCCGTTTCGGCTAGCCGGGGGACAGATACGCAGTATTTT. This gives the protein CASSLAVSASRGTDTQYF.

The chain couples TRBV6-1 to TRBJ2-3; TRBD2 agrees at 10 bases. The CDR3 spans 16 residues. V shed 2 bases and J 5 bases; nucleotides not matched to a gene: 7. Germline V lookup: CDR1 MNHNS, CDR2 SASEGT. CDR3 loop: CASSEFPAGGGDTQYF. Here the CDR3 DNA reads TGTGCCAGCAGTGAATTTCCAGCGGGGGGGGGAGATACGCAGTATTTT.